This paragraph covers one T cell receptor beta chain sequence. Its specificity is not known. Trimming shortened V by 4 bases and J by 3 bases, and 9 bases separated the two germline ends. Germline loops: CDR1 SGHTA, CDR2 FQGNSA. CDR3 length: 14 residues. The data originate from a study of cytomegalovirus exposure and HLA in healthy donors. About the study: A subsequent analysis reported that the roughly 120 validation repertoires were produced on the same platform that had also been used for the roughly 700 first-cohort repertoires. Points from the study as a whole: Some TCR beta chains (164 of them) were listed as cytomegalovirus-associated. As was reported, the classifier diagnosed cytomegalovirus status with high specificity and sensitivity.

Using immunoSEQ multiplex PCR, the repertoire was profiled, and TCRdb retains in-frame clones only, with some absent. The table lists roughly 130,000 clones, roughly 89% of them singletons. The clonotype comes from a man aged 25 to 45 in good health and CMV-seronegative. This rearrangement joins TRBV7-2 to TRBJ2-2, with a tentative D call TRBD2 (7 bases). What was sequenced was PBMCs. The CDR3 spells CASSSGGHTGELFF. The DNA for the CDR3 is TGTGCCAGCAGCTCCGGGGGGCACACCGGGGAGCTGTTTTTT.